The clone carrying this T cell receptor (beta chain) appeared a single time. Its antigen remains unidentified. The CDR3 consists of 19 residues. Per the germline V gene, CDR1 is MNHNS and CDR2 is SASEGT. V shed 2 bases and J shed 1 base, with 21 bases lying between them. Expressed TCRB transcripts were sequenced because the entire RNA isolate underwent reverse transcription. Some clones are missing from TCRdb's copy, which holds only in-frame ones; the method was immunoSEQ multiplex PCR. The sample has 500,000 to 800,000 clones; approximately 13% are singletons. These data originate in a study of beta chain features in type 1 diabetes. Regarding the study as a whole: A moderate, significant TCRB CDR3 shortening appeared in type 1 diabetes across four CD4+ subsets. Across patients, naive, central memory and Treg TCRB repertoires exhibited apparently greater similarity than was observed across healthy donors. The VDJ junctions of type 1 diabetes patients carried fewer insertions and more deletions. PCR, the amplification step, might favor shorter templates, equally in patients and controls.

This clonotype was obtained from a man between 25 and 39 years old with type 1 diabetes. This chain joins TRBV6-1 and TRBJ2-4, with a weak D call TRBD2 (5 bases). The sequenced material came from naive CD4+ T cells from blood. CDR3 sequence: CASSEFPPGILWAKNIQYF. The CDR3 region has the DNA TGTGCCAGCAGTGAATTCCCCCCGGGAATCTTATGGGCCAAAAACATTCAGTACTTC.